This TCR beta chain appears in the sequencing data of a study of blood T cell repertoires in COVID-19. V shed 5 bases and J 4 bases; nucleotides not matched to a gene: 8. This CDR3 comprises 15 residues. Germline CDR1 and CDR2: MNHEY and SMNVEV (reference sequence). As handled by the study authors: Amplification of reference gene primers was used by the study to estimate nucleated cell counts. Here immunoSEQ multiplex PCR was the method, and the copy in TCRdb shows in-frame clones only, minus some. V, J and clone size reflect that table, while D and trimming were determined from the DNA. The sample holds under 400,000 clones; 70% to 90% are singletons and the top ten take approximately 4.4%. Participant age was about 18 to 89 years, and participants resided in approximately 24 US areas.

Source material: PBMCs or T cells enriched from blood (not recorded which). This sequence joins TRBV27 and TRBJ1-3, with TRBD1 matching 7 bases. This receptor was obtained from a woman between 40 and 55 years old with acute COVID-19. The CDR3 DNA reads TGTGCCAGCAGTCCTCGCCCGGGACAGGGAAACACCATATATTTT. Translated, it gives CASSPRPGQGNTIYF.